These 16 T cell receptor beta chains originate from one sample sequenced in a study of technical replicates of blood from a handful of donors. Sequencing used immunoSEQ multiplex PCR; TCRdb keeps in-frame clones, though not all of them. The table shows about 98,000 clones, with around 95% occurring only once. Sequenced: T cells isolated from PBMCs. The source is a human donor in good health.

V and J are TRBV7-9 and TRBJ1-1; D not certain. The CDR3 spans 12 residues. The germline CDR1 and CDR2 sequences are SEHNR and FQNEAQ (reference sequence). Trimming pared 1 base from V and 9 bases from J, leaving 9 bases between. The CDR3 coding sequence is TGTGCCAGCAGCTTAGGTCTGCGTCAAGCTTTCTTT. As protein: CASSLGLRQAFF.

The gene calls are TRBV19 and TRBJ2-4, with 8 bases aligning to TRBD1. The germline CDR1 and CDR2 sequences are LNHDA and SQIVND (reference sequence). The J segment lost 8 bases and the V segment lost 4 bases, leaving 13 bases of the junction unmatched. The CDR3 has 16 residues. The CDR3 region is CASSTALGQGADIQYF. The CDR3 DNA reads as TGTGCCAGTAGTACCGCCCTAGGACAGGGTGCGGACATTCAGTACTTC.

The rearrangement uses TRBV5-1 and TRBJ2-7; the match to TRBD2 covers 15 bases. CDR1 SGHRS and CDR2 YFSETQ come from the germline V gene. CDR3 length: 17 amino acids. The J segment lost 0 bases and the V segment lost 4 bases, leaving 5 bases of the junction unmatched. The CDR3 nucleotides are TGCGCCAGCAGCAAGGGACTAGCGGGAGGTAACTCCTACGAGCAGTACTTC. This translates into CASSKGLAGGNSYEQYF.

The chain joins TRBV19 to TRBJ1-2, with D perhaps TRBD1 (6 bases). Trimming removed 5 bases from V and 2 bases from J, with 15 bases in between. Looked up from germline, CDR1 is LNHDA and CDR2 is SQIVND (reference sequence). CDR3 size: 15 residues. The CDR3, as DNA: TGTGCCAGTAGTTCCCTGGCCAGGGGCAACTATGGCTACACCTTC. It is translated as CASSSLARGNYGYTF.

The genes are TRBV7-2 and TRBJ1-2; D unresolved. There are 16 residues in the CDR3. Germline CDR1 reads SGHTA; CDR2 reads FQGNSA. V lost 3 bases and J 2 bases, leaving 16 bases between the germline ends. For the CDR3, the DNA is TGTGCCAGCAGCTTGCGATCAGGTGCCGGCAACTATGGCTACACCTTC. Encoded protein: CASSLRSGAGNYGYTF.

This clone appeared a single time. At one end the junction does not follow the germline gene, possibly because of a read error. This chain uses TRBV6-1 with TRBJ2-7, with 8 bases identical to TRBD1. The CDR3 length is 16 residues. CDR1 is MNHNS and CDR2 is SASEGT in the germline V gene. CDR3 in amino acids: CASSEYRTGSSHEQYF. DNA of the CDR3: TGTGCCAGCAGCGAATACCGGACAGGGAGCTCCCACGAGCAGTACTTC.

The chain recombines TRBV29-1 with TRBJ2-1, with TRBD2 as a possible D gene (5 bases). The CDR3 is 17 amino acids. Germline assignment: CDR1 SQVTM and CDR2 ANQGSEA. Trimming stripped 0 bases from V and 8 bases from J, with 23 bases between. The CDR3 nucleotides read TGCAGCGTTGAAGATTTCGAGCGGACCATCCAAGGCGATGAGCAGTTCTTC. It yields the protein CSVEDFERTIQGDEQFF.

This chain uses TRBV13 with TRBJ2-1; TRBD2 is a possible D gene (5 bases). The CDR3 covers 13 residues. Germline assignment: CDR1 PRHDT and CDR2 FYEKMQ (reference sequence). Between the trimmed V and J ends, which lost 6 bases and 6 bases, there was a span of 12 bases. CDR3 loop: CASRGLGSNEQFF. In nucleotides, the CDR3 is TGTGCCAGCAGAGGACTGGGGTCCAATGAGCAGTTCTTC.

This rearrangement joins TRBV19 to TRBJ1-3, with D tentatively TRBD1 (6 bases). Germline CDR1 reads LNHDA; CDR2 reads SQIVND (reference sequence). CDR3 length: 14 amino acids. The V end lost 6 bases, the J end lost 4 bases, and 13 bases lay between the germline ends. In DNA form, the CDR3 reads TGTGCCAGTAGAAGGCAGGGGTTCGGAAACACCATATATTTT. Protein sequence: CASRRQGFGNTIYF.

V usage is TRBV7-8 and J usage is TRBJ2-3; weak D call: TRBD2 (6 bases). V was trimmed by 5 bases and J by 0 bases, leaving 9 bases between them. Germline V gene sequence: CDR1 SGHVS, CDR2 FQNEAQ. This CDR3 contains 14 residues. This CDR3 is CASSGTRSTDTQYF. CDR3 bases: TGTGCCAGCAGCGGGACTCGGAGCACAGATACGCAGTATTTT.

Comments on this clone: The junction departs from germline at one end; a sequencing error may be responsible. The V and J genes are TRBV27 and TRBJ2-2, with TRBD2 as a possible D gene (6 bases). The CDR3 length is 14 residues. Looked up from germline, CDR1 is MNHEY and CDR2 is SMNVEV (reference sequence). CDR3 protein: CASRRGGNPGELFF. The CDR3 DNA sequence: TGTGCCAGCAGACGAGGAGGGAACCCCGGGGAGCTGTTTTTT.

The chain links TRBV4-1 to TRBJ2-7; perhaps TRBD2 as D (5 bases). The V end lost 3 bases, the J end lost 4 bases, and 10 bases lay between the germline ends. This CDR3 has 13 residues. Germline V gives CDR1 MGHRA, CDR2 YSYEKL. The CDR3 loop is CASSQGSGYEQYF. Here the CDR3 DNA reads TGCGCCAGCAGCCAGGGATCGGGGTACGAGCAGTACTTC.

This chain joins TRBV28 and TRBJ1-5; 7 nucleotides align to TRBD1. This CDR3 has 14 amino acids. In germline, CDR1 is MDHEN, CDR2 SYDVKM. The V gene end was trimmed by 6 bases and the J gene end by 4 bases; junction bases not matched to a gene: 6. CDR3 coding DNA: TGTGCCAGCAGAGACAGGGTGGTAAATCAGCCCCAGCATTTT. It codes for CASRDRVVNQPQHF.

CDR3 DNA: TGCGCCAGCAGCCAAAGTAGGGGGCAATACGAGCAGTACTTC. It yields the protein CASSQSRGQYEQYF. V and J are TRBV4-1 and TRBJ2-7; 7 bases are a match to TRBD1. V gave up 2 bases and J gave up 4 bases; unmatched junction bases: 5. The CDR3 loop spans 14 amino acids. The germline CDR1 and CDR2 sequences are MGHRA and YSYEKL.

The rearrangement links TRBV6-6 to TRBJ1-2; TRBD1 might be the D (5 bases). This CDR3 spans 16 amino acids. Germline CDR1 is MNHNY and CDR2 is SVGAGI (reference sequence). V gave up 2 bases and J gave up 6 bases, with 19 bases separating them. CDR3 region: CASSYDRAGLPDGYTF. In nucleotides, the CDR3 is TGTGCCAGCAGTTACGACCGGGCAGGGCTACCGGATGGCTACACCTTC.

This chain links TRBV5-1 with TRBJ1-2, with a weak D call TRBD1 (5 bases). V was trimmed by 0 bases and J by 4 bases, leaving 10 bases between them. Per the germline V gene, CDR1 is SGHRS and CDR2 is YFSETQ. The CDR3 totals 14 residues. CDR3 residues: CASSLAGQSYGYTF. CDR3 coding DNA: TGCGCCAGCAGCTTGGCAGGACAAAGCTATGGCTACACCTTC.